The 29 T cell receptor beta chains in this list originate from one sample, sequenced in a study of T cells in Graves' hyperthyroidism and ophthalmopathy. Authors of the study amplified TCR beta CDR3 regions from RNA transcripts. Using the HTBI primer set, a first-round RT-PCR was run on the TCR CDR3. TCRdb processed the multiplex PCR reads anew with MiXCR; each CDR3 protein has one entry. This sample has under 750,000 distinct CDR3 sequences, with roughly 20% found just once. Sequencing input: blood. The receptors were gathered from a woman aged 50 to 60 with Graves' hyperthyroidism that later progressed to Graves' ophthalmopathy.

The rearrangement joins TRBV29-1 to TRBJ1-2; D uncertain. CDR1 is SQVTM and CDR2 is ANQGSEA in the germline V gene. V lost 5 bases and J lost 3, with 10 bases in between. This CDR3 region has 12 residues. The CDR3 DNA follows: TGCAGCGTTCGGGAAGAAGACTATGGCTACACCTTC. Encoded protein: CSVREEDYGYTF.

The chain is built from TRBV30 and TRBJ1-6, with 11 bases aligning to TRBD1. The CDR3 contains 15 residues. After removal of 0 bases from V and 10 bases from J, the junction contained 5 bases not matched to a gene. Per germline, CDR1 GTSNPN and CDR2 SVGIG (reference sequence). The CDR3 protein is CAWSVGQGAGSPLHF. CDR3 nucleotide sequence: TGTGCCTGGAGTGTAGGACAGGGGGCCGGGTCACCCCTCCACTTT.

The chain couples TRBV6-1 to TRBJ2-7; TRBD1 or TRBD2 may be the D gene (5 bases each). The CDR3 consists of 14 residues. V was shortened by 10 bases and J by 0 bases, with 16 bases between the two germline ends. Germline V gene lookup returns CDR1 MNHNS and CDR2 SASEGT. CDR3 sequence: CAMSRDDLSYEQYF. The DNA of the CDR3 is TGTGCCATGAGTAGGGACGACCTCTCCTACGAGCAGTACTTC.

This clonotype was observed at least ten times. This chain connects TRBV12-5 to TRBJ1-5; the D gene is possibly TRBD1 (5 bases). The CDR3 spans 15 residues. V shed 5 bases and J shed 3 bases, with 14 bases lying between them. The germline V gene encodes CDR1 LGHNT and CDR2 FRNRAP. The chain's CDR3 is CASGPNRQYNQPQHF. DNA of the CDR3: TGTGCTAGTGGTCCTAACCGACAGTACAATCAGCCCCAGCATTTT.

This clonotype was found many times. The chain combines TRBV7-3 with TRBJ1-1, with 8 bases matching TRBD1. V lost 5 bases, J lost 0 bases, and 5 bases stayed unmatched. The CDR3 contains 15 residues. Germline-derived CDR1 and CDR2 are SGHTA and FQGTGA. The CDR3 sequence is CASSENRGVNTEAFF. The CDR3 DNA follows: TGTGCCAGCAGCGAAAACAGGGGGGTGAACACTGAAGCTTTCTTT.

This clonotype was recorded at least ten times. At one end, the junction sequence differs from germline, possibly due to a read error. The J gene is TRBJ1-3, the V gene TRBV20-1; tentatively, D is TRBD1 (5 bases). This CDR3 comprises 15 residues. Germline CDR1 DFQATT, CDR2 SNEGSKA (reference sequence). Here the CDR3 DNA reads TGCAGCGCTAGGGGTCCGGGAGGAGCTGGAAACACCATATATTTT. Its protein is CSARGPGGAGNTIYF.

There are a few counts of this clonotype. Given the absence of the conserved phenylalanine or tryptophan at the CDR3 end, a read error is likely. This chain connects TRBV12-3 or TRBV12-4 to TRBJ2-7, with 12 bases matching TRBD1. This CDR3 has 15 amino acids. J gave up 9 bases and V 5 bases, and 11 bases lay outside the gene matches. In DNA form, the CDR3 reads TGTGCCAGCAGTACCAGGGGGGACAGGGGGCAGTGGCAGTACTCC. Its translation is CASSTRGDRGQWQYS.

This chain uses TRBV13 with TRBJ1-1; 8 bases fit TRBD1. The germline CDR1 and CDR2 sequences are PRHDT and FYEKMQ (reference sequence). The CDR3 totals 15 residues. With 5 bases clipped from V and 7 bases from J, the junction kept 12 bases outside the gene matches. The CDR3 DNA reads as TGTGCCAGCAGCGCCCAAGGACAGGGTAGGGGTGAAGCTTTCTTT. Its protein product is CASSAQGQGRGEAFF.

The chain links TRBV19 to TRBJ2-5; 8 bases are a match to TRBD2. In germline, CDR1 is LNHDA, CDR2 SQIVND (reference sequence). J gave up 4 bases and V 1 base, and 5 bases lay outside the gene matches. The CDR3 length is 15 residues. CDR3 in amino acids: CASSIGSGGVETQYF. The CDR3 nucleotides are TGTGCCAGTAGTATAGGTTCGGGGGGGGTAGAGACCCAGTACTTC.

As to this clonotype: A much larger clone sits a single nucleotide away, making a read error possible. The V and J genes are TRBV11-2 and TRBJ2-3; TRBD2 agrees at 7 bases. The V segment lost 4 bases and the J segment 1 base; nucleotides outside the gene matches: 8. Germline CDR1 is SGHAT and CDR2 is FQNNGV. This CDR3 comprises 16 residues. Written as DNA, the CDR3 is TGTGCCAGCAGCTCAGTATTTGCGGGAGGCACAGATACGCAGTATTTT. This gives the protein CASSSVFAGGTDTQYF.

In its sample, this clonotype was seen many times. The genes are TRBV3-1 and TRBJ1-5, with D uncertain. This CDR3 region has 16 residues. V lost 4 bases and J 2 bases, leaving 15 bases between the germline ends. Germline V gene lookup returns CDR1 LGHDT and CDR2 YNNKEL (reference sequence). The CDR3 is CASSPRAVKGNQPQHF. DNA of the CDR3: TGTGCCAGCAGCCCCCGAGCGGTTAAGGGCAATCAGCCCCAGCATTTT.

This clonotype was detected many times. V is TRBV30 and J is TRBJ1-1; the D gene is possibly TRBD1 (6 bases). Trimming stripped 0 bases from V and 1 base from J, with 12 bases between. Germline lookup yields CDR1 GTSNPN and CDR2 SVGIG (reference sequence). This CDR3 contains 15 residues. The CDR3 region is CAWSVAQGPNTEAFF. The CDR3 DNA follows: TGTGCCTGGAGTGTAGCACAGGGACCGAACACTGAAGCTTTCTTT. The full variable domain, with the rest looked up from reference TRBV30 and TRBJ1-1, is SQTIHQWPATLVQPVGSPLSLECTVEGTSNPNLYWYRQAAGRGLQLLFYSVGIGQISSEVPQNLSASRPQDRQFILSSKKLLLSDSGFYLCAWSVAQGPNTEAFFGQGTRLTVV.

The chain couples TRBV14 to TRBJ1-2; the D is unclear. Trimming took off 1 base at V and 0 bases at J, with 15 bases between the two ends. In germline, CDR1 is SGHDN, CDR2 FVKESK. The CDR3 runs to 17 residues. The DNA for the CDR3 is TGTGCCAGCAGCCAAGGAGGTCCAGGACCCGCTAACTATGGCTACACCTTC. It encodes CASSQGGPGPANYGYTF.

The chain employs TRBV12-3 or TRBV12-4 and TRBJ1-1, with 9 bases fitting TRBD1. The V segment lost 5 bases and the J segment 0 bases; nucleotides outside the gene matches: 7. The CDR3 extends over 16 amino acids. CDR3 nucleotides: TGTGCCAGCAGTCGGGGACAGGGCCTACTGAACACTGAAGCTTTCTTT. This encodes CASSRGQGLLNTEAFF.

The table lists this clonotype with many counts. DNA of the CDR3: TGCGCCAGCAGACCGGGACTAGCATCTTCCTACAATGAGCAGTTCTTC. Translation gives CASRPGLASSYNEQFF. The chain employs TRBV5-1 and TRBJ2-1, with 9 bases fitting TRBD2. Per germline, CDR1 SGHRS and CDR2 YFSETQ. The CDR3 loop spans 16 amino acids. The ends lost 5 bases at V and 1 base at J; junction bases unmatched: 7. Using reference TRBV5-1 and TRBJ2-1 for the parts outside the CDR3, the full variable domain is KAGVTQTPRYLIKTRGQQVTLSCSPISGHRSVSWYQQTPGQGLQFLFEYFSETQRNKGNFPGRFSGRQFSNSRSEMNVSTLELGDSALYLCASRPGLASSYNEQFFGPGTRLTVL.

There are many counts of this clonotype. The chain combines TRBV11-1 with TRBJ2-7; the D gene is possibly TRBD2 (5 bases). Trimming stripped 6 bases from V and 2 bases from J, with 11 bases between. The CDR3 runs 13 residues. Germline lookup yields CDR1 SGHAT and CDR2 FQDESV (reference sequence). Here the CDR3 reads CASRRRETYEQYF. The CDR3 DNA reads as TGTGCCAGCAGGCGACGGGAAACCTACGAGCAGTACTTC.

This clonotype showed up many times. The rearrangement links TRBV15 to TRBJ2-3, with D tentatively TRBD2 (6 bases). Per germline, CDR1 LNHNV and CDR2 YYDKDF (reference sequence). V was trimmed by 2 bases and J by 4 bases, leaving 13 bases between them. This CDR3 has 15 residues. Here the CDR3 DNA reads TGTGCCACCAGCAGATCAGGTGGAGGGGCAGATACGCAGTATTTT. Translation gives CATSRSGGGADTQYF.

The chain recombines TRBV30 with TRBJ2-1, with 9 bases that match TRBD2. The CDR3 has 15 residues. Germline V gene lookup returns CDR1 GTSNPN and CDR2 SVGIG (reference sequence). Germline trimming cut 3 bases from V and 1 base from J; bases unmatched to any gene: 4. CDR3 amino acids: CAWSQAGGSYNEQFF. Here the CDR3 DNA reads TGTGCCTGGAGCCAAGCGGGGGGATCCTACAATGAGCAGTTCTTC.

This chain links TRBV19 with TRBJ2-1; no reliable D call. Germline-derived CDR1 and CDR2 are LNHDA and SQIVND (reference sequence). V shed 4 bases and J shed 7 bases, with 11 bases lying between them. The CDR3 covers 13 residues. The CDR3 reads CASSTINPNEQFF. Written as DNA, the CDR3 is TGTGCCAGTAGTACAATCAACCCTAATGAGCAGTTCTTC.

This clonotype was recorded many times. The rearrangement links TRBV30 to TRBJ1-4; D is ambiguous. The CDR3 consists of 11 residues. From germline, CDR1 is GTSNPN and CDR2 SVGIG (reference sequence). V was clipped by 6 bases and J by 4 bases, with 6 bases between them. DNA of the CDR3: TGTGCCTGCATGTTTAATGAAAAACTGTTTTTT. It specifies CACMFNEKLFF.

This clonotype was counted a single time. The chain employs TRBV5-1 and TRBJ1-6, with TRBD1 as a possible D gene (5 bases). The germline V and J ends were trimmed by 0 bases and 5 bases, with 21 bases remaining between them. CDR1 is SGHRS, CDR2 YFSETQ, per germline. The CDR3 is 19 residues long. CDR3 sequence: CASSLVQGWSLKDNSPLHF. The DNA of the CDR3 is TGCGCCAGCAGCTTGGTTCAGGGTTGGTCTCTCAAGGATAATTCACCCCTCCACTTT. The full variable domain, rest sourced from reference TRBV5-1 and TRBJ1-6, is KAGVTQTPRYLIKTRGQQVTLSCSPISGHRSVSWYQQTPGQGLQFLFEYFSETQRNKGNFPGRFSGRQFSNSRSEMNVSTLELGDSALYLCASSLVQGWSLKDNSPLHFGNGTRLTVT.

The V call is TRBV7-9, the J call TRBJ2-5; 7 nucleotides agree with TRBD1. CDR1 is SEHNR and CDR2 is FQNEAQ in the germline V gene (reference sequence). With 6 bases clipped from V and 5 bases from J, the junction kept 6 bases outside the gene matches. CDR3 size: 13 residues. This CDR3 reads CASRTTGLETQYF. In nucleotides, the CDR3 is TGTGCCAGCAGGACGACAGGGTTGGAGACCCAGTACTTC.

This clonotype was seen a few times. The genes are TRBV20-1 and TRBJ1-5; D perhaps matches TRBD1 (6 bases). Trimming cost V 5 bases and J 0 bases, with 20 bases left between them. The CDR3 has 17 residues. CDR1 and CDR2 from the germline V gene are DFQATT and SNEGSKA (reference sequence). CDR3 coding DNA: TGCAGTGCTCGAGGGGACACCTTACTCTATAGCAATCAGCCCCAGCATTTT. This codes for CSARGDTLLYSNQPQHF.

J is TRBJ1-5 and V is TRBV5-1; D is ambiguous. The CDR3 runs to 15 residues. CDR1 is SGHRS, CDR2 YFSETQ, per germline. The germline V and J ends were trimmed by 0 bases and 4 bases, with 11 bases remaining between them. CDR3 protein: CASSLGPQPNQPQHF. In DNA, the CDR3 is TGCGCCAGCAGCTTGGGTCCCCAGCCTAATCAGCCCCAGCATTTT.

There are a few counts of this clonotype. This chain links TRBV18 with TRBJ2-4; D uncertain. This CDR3 spans 15 amino acids. The V gene's germline CDR1 is KGHSH and CDR2 LQKENI. V lost 3 bases and J lost 0, with 9 bases in between. CDR3 region: CASSPSAVAKNIQYF. CDR3 sequence (DNA): TGTGCCAGCTCACCTTCGGCGGTAGCCAAAAACATTCAGTACTTC.

The DNA of the CDR3 is TGTGCCAGCAGCCAAGAGGTGGGGAGCTACGTGAACACTGAAGCTTTCTTT. This encodes CASSQEVGSYVNTEAFF. The chain carries TRBV4-2 and TRBJ1-1; unclear D gene. The length of the CDR3 is 17 residues. Germline lookup yields CDR1 LGHNA and CDR2 YNFKEQ. Trimming cost V 0 bases and J 0 bases, with 14 bases left between them.

This clonotype was seen more than once but under ten times. The gene calls are TRBV29-1 and TRBJ1-3; 7 bases match TRBD1. The CDR3 loop spans 13 amino acids. Germline V gives CDR1 SQVTM, CDR2 ANQGSEA. Trimming removed 4 bases from V and 4 bases from J; junction bases left unmatched: 4. CDR3 sequence: CSVADRVGNTIYF. The DNA of the CDR3 is TGCAGCGTTGCAGACAGGGTCGGAAACACCATATATTTT.

This clonotype has ten or more counts. The chain carries TRBV11-3 and TRBJ1-1, with 7 nucleotides matching TRBD1. The germline CDR1 and CDR2 sequences are SGHNT and YENEEA. Unmatched junction bases numbered 6, after V lost 5 bases and J lost 6 bases. This CDR3 comprises 13 residues. CDR3 coding DNA: TGTGCCAGCAGCGTCCGACAGGGCGCTGAAGCTTTCTTT. It encodes CASSVRQGAEAFF.

This clonotype was counted between two and nine times. The chain links TRBV4-1 to TRBJ1-1; D is possibly TRBD1 (6 bases). The CDR3 consists of 15 residues. Trimming took off 4 bases at V and 0 bases at J, with 12 bases between the two ends. CDR1 is MGHRA, CDR2 YSYEKL, per germline. The CDR3 loop is CASSLTGSLNTEAFF. The CDR3 region has the DNA TGCGCCAGCAGCCTAACAGGGTCCTTGAACACTGAAGCTTTCTTT.